These 2 T cell receptor beta chains originate from one sample sequenced in a study of graft-versus-host responses after intestinal transplantation (dated by TCRdb to the early 2020s). Library preparation used the immunoSEQ multiplex PCR assay. The source is immuneACCESS, and TCRdb retained only in-frame sequences with V and J called. Part of the clones is not carried over; for the studies checked, unresolved V genes explain less than half of this, and the remainder is unexplained. The sample table shows 20,000 to 30,000 clones, and roughly 90% are seen once. Around 2% of the sample goes to the ten largest clones. This specimen was PBMCs, taken roughly 41 days after intestinal transplant. The receptors come from a human patient who received an intestinal transplant, so some T cells may come from the graft donor.

The rearrangement links TRBV5-1 to TRBJ2-1, with 10 positions matching TRBD2. With 4 bases clipped from V and 4 bases from J, the junction kept 8 bases outside the gene matches. Germline V lookup: CDR1 SGHRS, CDR2 YFSETQ. CDR3 length equals 16 residues. In DNA form, the CDR3 reads TGCGCCAGCAGCCCCGTCAGCGGGAGGGATTACAATGAGCAGTTCTTC. Amino acids: CASSPVSGRDYNEQFF.

V gene TRBV5-6 combines with J gene TRBJ2-7; 9 bases fit TRBD1. The CDR3 is 14 amino acids. With 5 bases clipped from V and 0 bases from J, the junction kept 3 bases outside the gene matches. Germline CDR1 reads SGHDT; CDR2 reads YYEEEE. The CDR3 loop reads CASRVTGGSYEQYF. For the CDR3, the DNA is TGTGCCAGCAGGGTGACAGGGGGCTCCTACGAGCAGTACTTC.